The 14 T cell receptor beta chains in this list originate from one sample, sequenced in a study of CD8 T cells in Susac syndrome. A quantity of about 0.5 to 1 ug RNA underwent reverse transcription using random hexamers. Using its own MiXCR run on the immunoSEQ multiplex PCR reads, TCRdb lists one record per CDR3 protein. The repertoire holds 330,000 or so distinct CDR3 sequences, with 75% to 90% as singletons. Sequencing was performed on CD8+ T cells from PBMCs. These TCRs come from a human donor with multiple sclerosis.

The gene calls are TRBV27 and TRBJ2-5; D is unresolved. V lost 6 bases to trimming and J lost 5 bases, with 25 bases between them. The germline V gene has CDR1 MNHEY and CDR2 SMNVEV (reference sequence). This CDR3 has 17 residues. CDR3 DNA sequence: TGTGCCAGCAGCTCCCTCCCCCGTGTTCTGGTAGAGGAGACCCAGTACTTC. This codes for CASSSLPRVLVEETQYF.

The genes are TRBV6-5 and TRBJ2-1; 10 bases are shared with TRBD2. The J segment lost 7 bases and the V segment lost 2 bases, leaving 8 bases of the junction unmatched. Per germline, CDR1 MNHEY and CDR2 SVGAGI. There are 16 residues in the CDR3. The CDR3: CASSYVALAGPNEQFF. The CDR3 nucleotides are TGTGCCAGCAGTTACGTAGCACTAGCGGGACCGAATGAGCAGTTCTTC.

The rearrangement links TRBV7-6 to TRBJ2-1, with 9 bases fitting TRBD2. J was trimmed by 5 bases and V by 5 bases; bases with no gene match: 10. The CDR3 consists of 16 residues. CDR1 and CDR2 (germline): SGHVS, FNYEAQ. The CDR3 DNA reads TGTGCCAGCAGCCTCCCGGGACTAGCTGCTAACAATGAGCAGTTCTTC. This encodes CASSLPGLAANNEQFF.

V and J are TRBV14 and TRBJ2-7, with 13 positions matching TRBD2. The germline gives CDR1 SGHDN, CDR2 FVKESK. The V segment lost 4 bases and the J segment 3 bases; nucleotides outside the gene matches: 12. This CDR3 comprises 18 residues. This CDR3 is CASSPGLAGQIFYYEQYF. The CDR3 DNA is TGTGCCAGCAGCCCGGGACTAGCGGGACAGATCTTCTACTACGAGCAGTACTTC.

The chain carries TRBV9 and TRBJ1-1; D is unresolved. V was cut by 0 bases and J by 10 bases, with 13 bases left in between. This CDR3 has 13 amino acids. In germline, CDR1 is SGDLS, CDR2 YYNGEE. The CDR3 region is CASSVGTGWGAFF. The CDR3 DNA is TGTGCCAGCAGCGTAGGCACCGGTTGGGGAGCTTTCTTT. Based on the CDR3 plus reference TRBV9 and TRBJ1-1, the full variable domain is DSGVTQTPKHLITATGQRVTLRCSPRSGDLSVYWYQQSLDQGLQFLIQYYNGEERAKGNILERFSAQQFPDLHSELNLSSLELGDSALYFCASSVGTGWGAFFGQGTRLTVV.

The CDR3 reads CASSPGGLYEQYF. The CDR3 coding sequence is TGTGCCAGCTCCCCCGGGGGCCTCTACGAGCAGTACTTC. V gene TRBV18 combines with J gene TRBJ2-7, with D perhaps TRBD1 or TRBD2 (6 bases each). Germline V CDR1 and CDR2: KGHSH, LQKENI. The CDR3 length is 13 residues. Between the trimmed V and J ends, which lost 6 bases and 3 bases, there was a span of 12 bases. The full variable domain, its missing parts supplied by reference TRBV18 and TRBJ2-7, is NAGVMQNPRHLVRRRGQEARLRCSPMKGHSHVYWYRQLPEEGLKFMVYLQKENIIDESGMPKERFSAEFPKEGPSILRIQQVVRGDSAAYFCASSPGGLYEQYFGPGTRLTVT.

The chain couples TRBV10-3 to TRBJ2-5; D may be TRBD1 (6 bases). CDR1 and CDR2 from the germline V gene are ENHRY and SYGVKD. Trimming stripped 4 bases from V and 5 bases from J, with 11 bases between. This CDR3 region has 13 residues. The CDR3 DNA follows: TGTGCCATCAGTGGCAGGGGACACGAGACCCAGTACTTC. Encoded protein: CAISGRGHETQYF.

This clonotype has just a few counts. The genes are TRBV7-9 and TRBJ2-7; the D call may be TRBD1 or TRBD2 (5 bases each). The CDR3 sequence is 14 residues long. Per the germline V gene, CDR1 is SEHNR and CDR2 is FQNEAQ (reference sequence). Deletions cut 6 bases from V and 3 bases from J, with 15 bases between. CDR3 sequence (DNA): TGTGCCAGCAGTCCTGCCGGGACCAACTACGAGCAGTACTTC. This encodes CASSPAGTNYEQYF.

The V call is TRBV12-3 or TRBV12-4, the J call TRBJ2-5, with 11 bases aligning to TRBD1. Trimming cost V 5 bases and J 7 bases; bases outside gene matches: 9. The CDR3 extends over 15 amino acids. The CDR3 is CASSPGTGGWMTQYF. DNA for the CDR3: TGTGCCAGCAGTCCCGGGACAGGGGGGTGGATGACCCAGTACTTC.

The chain couples TRBV12-3 or TRBV12-4 to TRBJ2-3; D is undetermined. Between the trimmed V and J ends, which lost 5 bases and 1 base, there was a span of 22 bases. CDR3 length equals 18 residues. The CDR3 coding sequence is TGTGCCAGCAGTCCCCTCCTGCTAGGGAAGCAAGGCACAGATACGCAGTATTTT. Translation: CASSPLLLGKQGTDTQYF.

J is TRBJ2-2 and V is TRBV15; D might be TRBD1 (6 bases). This CDR3 region has 14 residues. Germline assignment: CDR1 LNHNV and CDR2 YYDKDF (reference sequence). V gave up 0 bases and J gave up 4 bases, with 6 bases separating them. The CDR3 DNA sequence: TGTGCCACCAGCAGAGACAGGGGCACCGGGGAGCTGTTTTTT. It translates to CATSRDRGTGELFF.

V usage is TRBV7-2 and J usage is TRBJ2-3; 7 bases agree with TRBD2. CDR3 size: 17 residues. Unmatched junction bases numbered 13, after V lost 1 base and J lost 6 bases. Germline CDR1 is SGHTA and CDR2 is FQGNSA. CDR3 sequence: CASSLGLAGPRWDTQYF. The CDR3 bases are TGTGCCAGCAGCTTAGGGTTAGCGGGTCCGAGGTGGGATACGCAGTATTTT.

The chain couples TRBV4-3 to TRBJ2-1; D could derive from TRBD1 or TRBD2 (6 bases each). V was trimmed by 1 base and J by 7 bases, leaving 14 bases between them. The CDR3 spans 15 residues. Germline V gene lookup returns CDR1 LGHNA and CDR2 YSLEER. The CDR3 spells CASSQGGAPGNEQFF. CDR3 sequence (DNA): TGCGCCAGCAGCCAAGGGGGGGCCCCGGGGAATGAGCAGTTCTTC.

CDR3 region: CASSHGTGLYNEQFF. The CDR3 nucleotides read TGTGCCAGCAGCCATGGGACAGGCTTGTACAATGAGCAGTTCTTC. The chain employs TRBV16 and TRBJ2-1; TRBD1 matches 8 bases. The CDR3 runs to 15 residues. Germline V gene data show CDR1 as KGHSY and CDR2 as FQNENV. V lost 3 bases to trimming and J lost 4 bases; unmatched junction nucleotides: 5. Supplemented by reference TRBV16 and TRBJ2-1, the full variable domain reads GEEVAQTPKHLVRGEGQKAKLYCAPIKGHSYVFWYQQVLKNEFKFLISFQNENVFDETGMPKERFSAKCLPNSPCSLEIQATKLEDSAVYFCASSHGTGLYNEQFFGPGTRLTVL.